This is a list of T cell receptor beta chains from one sample in a study of control samples from healthy donors and cancer patients. Assay used: immunoSEQ multiplex PCR; TCRdb lists only in-frame clones, some missing. Among about 100,000 clones listed, around nine tenths were seen once. Material for sequencing was blood. The receptor source for this set is a man aged 25 to 40 in good health. Both conserved end residues are part of each CDR3. D genes are given only for firm matches. A clone size is listed for some rows: how often the clone was seen (once, few, many), or a class if it is expanded.

V gene	J gene	D gene	clone size	CDR3 protein	CDR3 DNA
TRBV5-1	TRBJ2-1	TRBD2	-	CARSWGGGASYNEQFF	TGCGCCCGCAGCTGGGGCGGGGGGGCGTCCTACAATGAGCAGTTCTTC
TRBV6-5	TRBJ1-1	-	-	CASSYQRHRNTEAFF	TGTGCCAGCAGTTACCAGAGACACCGGAACACTGAAGCTTTCTTT
TRBV6-4	TRBJ1-1	-	-	CASSLHGTTEAFF	TGTGCCAGCAGCCTACACGGGACCACTGAAGCTTTCTTT
TRBV6-5	TRBJ1-2	-	-	CASSYGPGRHGYTF	TGTGCCAGCAGTTACGGGCCGGGGAGACATGGCTACACCTTC
TRBV3-1/TRBV3-2	TRBJ1-6	TRBD1	-	CASSQGRQGNSPLHF	TGTGCCAGCAGCCAAGGGAGACAGGGGAATTCACCCCTCCACTTT
TRBV11-2	TRBJ2-1	TRBD1	-	CASSLVDRFNEQFF	TGTGCCAGCAGCTTAGTGGACAGGTTCAATGAGCAGTTCTTC
TRBV28	TRBJ1-5	-	-	CASSLPGSSAQPQHF	TGTGCCAGCAGTTTACCCGGAAGCAGCGCCCAGCCCCAGCATTTT
TRBV3-1/TRBV3-2	TRBJ2-1	TRBD2	-	CASSQVKSGGGYNEQFF	TGTGCCAGCAGCCAGGTAAAGAGCGGGGGAGGCTACAATGAGCAGTTCTTC
TRBV7-3	TRBJ2-2	TRBD1	-	CASSQGQGAAGELFF	TGTGCCAGCAGCCAGGGACAGGGGGCGGCCGGGGAGCTGTTTTTT
TRBV28	TRBJ2-1	-	-	CASSSGDGSYNEQFF	TGTGCCAGCAGTTCCGGGGACGGCTCCTACAATGAGCAGTTCTTC
TRBV4-2	TRBJ2-2	-	-	CASSQKGTGELFF	TGTGCCAGCAGCCAAAAAGGCACCGGGGAGCTGTTTTTT
TRBV4-3	TRBJ2-1	-	-	CASSQDWTSYNEQFF	TGCGCCAGCAGCCAAGATTGGACTTCTTACAATGAGCAGTTCTTC
TRBV7-9	TRBJ1-2	-	once	CASSAPSTGPIRVEYGYTF	TGTGCCAGCAGCGCCCCATCTACAGGCCCCATTCGGGTTGAGTATGGCTACACCTTC
TRBV3-1/TRBV3-2	TRBJ2-2	-	-	CASSQVTPGELFF	TGTGCCAGCAGCCAAGTCACACCCGGGGAGCTGTTTTTT
TRBV2	TRBJ1-5	TRBD1	-	CASSTQGGNQPQHF	TGTGCCAGCAGTACACAGGGGGGGAATCAGCCCCAGCATTTT
TRBV18	TRBJ2-7	TRBD1	-	CASSQTGGDEQYF	TGTGCCAGCTCACAGACAGGGGGAGACGAGCAGTACTTC
TRBV5-1	TRBJ1-1	TRBD1	-	CASSLRQGAEAFF	TGCGCCAGCAGCCTCCGACAGGGGGCTGAGGCTTTCTTT
TRBV7-2	TRBJ1-6	-	-	CASSFAPRGRGPNNSPLHF	TGTGCCAGCAGCTTCGCACCCAGGGGAAGGGGTCCCAATAATTCACCCCTCCACTTT
TRBV11-2	TRBJ2-3	-	-	CASSLDLSVDTQYF	TGTGCCAGCAGCTTAGATCTAAGCGTGGATACGCAGTATTTT
TRBV6-5	TRBJ1-3	-	-	CATSPSGGAGNTIYF	TGTGCCACCTCCCCCTCCGGCGGTGCTGGAAACACCATATATTTT
TRBV3-1/TRBV3-2	TRBJ1-6	-	-	CASSQYSVGESSPLHF	TGTGCCAGCAGCCAATATTCGGTGGGAGAGAGTTCACCCCTCCACTTT
TRBV6-6	TRBJ2-1	TRBD2	-	CASSYGGTTLPNEQFF	TGTGCCAGCAGTTACGGTGGGACTACCCTCCCCAATGAGCAGTTCTTC
TRBV15	TRBJ2-5	TRBD1	-	CATRTGAQETQYF	TGTGCCACCAGGACAGGGGCCCAAGAGACCCAGTACTTC
TRBV7-3	TRBJ1-2	TRBD1	few	CASSLGTGTSGAQGYTF	TGTGCCAGCAGCTTAGGGACAGGGACTTCGGGGGCGCAGGGCTACACCTTC
TRBV13	TRBJ2-1	-	once	CASSPRDRWTYNEQFF	TGTGCCAGCAGCCCCCGGGACCGGTGGACCTACAATGAGCAGTTCTTC
TRBV21-1	TRBJ2-3	-	-	CASSKVGASSTDTQYF	TGTGCCAGCAGCAAGGTGGGGGCGTCTAGCACAGATACGCAGTATTTT
TRBV24-1	TRBJ1-2	-	-	CATFVVYGYTF	TGTGCCACCTTCGTGGTCTATGGCTACACCTTC
TRBV10-1	TRBJ2-1	TRBD1	-	CASSEGTGINEQFF	TGCGCCAGCAGTGAGGGGACAGGGATCAATGAGCAGTTCTTC
TRBV7-9	TRBJ1-1	-	-	CASSPRGAAMGTEAFF	TGTGCCAGCAGCCCTAGGGGGGCAGCCATGGGCACTGAAGCTTTCTTT
TRBV5-6	TRBJ1-2	TRBD1	-	CASSLPDRGYGYTF	TGTGCCAGCAGCTTACCGGACAGGGGCTATGGCTACACCTTC
TRBV7-2	TRBJ1-2	-	once	CASSLNSNYGYTF	TGTGCCAGCAGCTTAAACAGTAACTATGGCTACACCTTC
TRBV3-1/TRBV3-2	TRBJ1-6	TRBD1	-	CASSQEGGQGWGTLHF	TGTGCCAGCAGCCAAGAAGGGGGACAGGGTTGGGGCACCCTCCACTTT
TRBV5-1	TRBJ1-4	-	-	CASSPWPTNEKLFF	TGCGCCAGCAGCCCGTGGCCAACTAATGAAAAACTGTTTTTT
TRBV19	TRBJ2-7	TRBD2	-	CASSNPGLASSSYEQYF	TGTGCCAGTAGTAACCCGGGACTAGCGTCTAGCTCCTACGAGCAGTACTTC
TRBV19	TRBJ2-3	TRBD1	-	CASKHQGADTQYF	TGTGCCAGTAAACATCAGGGGGCAGATACGCAGTATTTT
TRBV11-2	TRBJ2-7	-	-	CASSLALNEQYF	TGTGCCAGCAGCTTAGCTCTGAACGAGCAGTACTTC
TRBV4-1	TRBJ1-2	-	once	CASSNSTRGYTF	TGCGCCAGCAGTAACAGTACGAGGGGCTACACCTTC
TRBV2	TRBJ1-2	-	-	CASSEEGYGYTF	TGTGCCAGCAGTGAAGAGGGGTATGGCTACACCTTC
TRBV3-1/TRBV3-2	TRBJ2-5	TRBD2	-	CASSLGLAGGPRETQYF	TGTGCCAGCAGCCTGGGACTAGCGGGGGGGCCAAGAGAGACCCAGTACTTC
TRBV27	TRBJ2-1	TRBD2	-	CASHRLAPYNEQFF	TGTGCCAGTCATCGACTAGCACCCTACAATGAGCAGTTCTTC
TRBV28	TRBJ1-1	-	-	CASGSSGGVGNTEAFF	TGTGCCAGCGGGTCCTCCGGGGGTGTGGGAAACACTGAAGCTTTCTTT
TRBV6-2/TRBV6-3	TRBJ2-1	TRBD1	-	CASSGGQGGYNEQFF	TGTGCCAGCAGTGGGGGACAGGGGGGCTACAATGAGCAGTTCTTC
TRBV5-5	TRBJ1-1	TRBD1	-	CASSLGDRGGTEAFF	TGTGCCAGCAGCTTGGGGGACAGGGGAGGCACTGAAGCTTTCTTT
TRBV13	TRBJ2-1	-	-	CASSLYSGSYNEQFF	TGTGCCAGCAGCTTATATAGCGGCTCCTACAATGAGCAGTTCTTC
TRBV5-4	TRBJ2-3	-	-	CASSLEAPGTNQYF	TGTGCCAGCAGCTTGGAAGCCCCAGGAACTAACCAGTATTTT
TRBV6-1	TRBJ1-5	-	-	CASSEDLGGYQPQHF	TGTGCCAGCAGTGAAGATTTAGGGGGGTATCAGCCCCAGCATTTT
TRBV5-4	TRBJ2-2	TRBD1	-	CASSFNRGSGELFF	TGTGCCAGCAGCTTCAACAGGGGATCGGGGGAGCTGTTTTTT
TRBV6-1	TRBJ1-1	-	-	CASSQAGQNTEAFF	TGTGCCAGCAGTCAAGCAGGACAGAACACTGAAGCTTTCTTT
TRBV7-9	TRBJ2-1	TRBD2	-	CASSLALRTSGEYNEQFF	TGTGCCAGCAGCTTAGCCCTGAGGACTAGCGGGGAATACAATGAGCAGTTCTTC